This T cell receptor (beta chain) stems from a study of identical twins. Via MiXCR, TCRdb re-called the 5' RACE reads, giving one row per CDR3 protein. The data show hundreds of thousands of distinct CDR3 sequences, more than 20% seen once. With regard to this clonotype: The target antigen is unknown.

Study conclusions and caveats: Shared out-of-frame alpha sequences (those common to twins) showed excess low generation probability. Diverse VJ usage suggested most zero-insertion clonotypes were not invariant T cells.

Healthy Caucasians supplied all donations. Germline V gene sequence: CDR1 SGHTA, CDR2 FQGNSA. CDR3 size: 15 residues. V gave up 1 base and J gave up 1 base, with 11 bases separating them. These sequences were also reported in another study, on T cells expressing NK-cell markers.

The TCR originated in a woman between 18 and 30 years old in good health. Sequencing input: CD4+ T cells sorted from blood. This chain joins TRBV7-2 and TRBJ2-7; D possibly uses TRBD1 or TRBD2 (5 bases each). This CDR3 reads CASSLGPGGSYEQYF. The CDR3, as DNA: TGTGCCAGCAGCTTAGGGCCTGGGGGATCCTACGAGCAGTACTTC.